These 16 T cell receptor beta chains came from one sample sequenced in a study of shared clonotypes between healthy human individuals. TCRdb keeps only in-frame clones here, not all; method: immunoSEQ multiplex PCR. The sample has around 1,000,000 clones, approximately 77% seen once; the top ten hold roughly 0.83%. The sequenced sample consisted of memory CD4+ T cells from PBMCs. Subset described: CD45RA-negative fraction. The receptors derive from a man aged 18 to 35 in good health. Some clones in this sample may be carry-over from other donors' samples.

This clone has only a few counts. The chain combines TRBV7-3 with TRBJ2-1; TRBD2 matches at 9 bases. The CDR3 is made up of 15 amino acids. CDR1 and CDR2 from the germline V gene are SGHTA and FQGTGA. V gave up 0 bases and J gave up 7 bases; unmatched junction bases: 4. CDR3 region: CASSLTSGSINEQFF. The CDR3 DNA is TGTGCCAGCAGCTTAACTAGCGGGAGTATAAATGAGCAGTTCTTC.

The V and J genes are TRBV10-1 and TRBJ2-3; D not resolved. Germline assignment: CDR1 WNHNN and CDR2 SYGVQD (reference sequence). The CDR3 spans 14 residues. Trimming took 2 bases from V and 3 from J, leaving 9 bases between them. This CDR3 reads CASSEAGETDTQYF. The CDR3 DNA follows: TGCGCCAGCAGTGAGGCTGGGGAAACAGATACGCAGTATTTT.

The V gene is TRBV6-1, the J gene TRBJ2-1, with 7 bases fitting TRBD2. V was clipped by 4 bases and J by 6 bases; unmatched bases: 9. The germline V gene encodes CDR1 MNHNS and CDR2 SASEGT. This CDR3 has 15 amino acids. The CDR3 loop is CASSGSLAATNEQFF. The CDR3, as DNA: TGTGCCAGCAGTGGTTCTCTAGCGGCTACCAATGAGCAGTTCTTC.

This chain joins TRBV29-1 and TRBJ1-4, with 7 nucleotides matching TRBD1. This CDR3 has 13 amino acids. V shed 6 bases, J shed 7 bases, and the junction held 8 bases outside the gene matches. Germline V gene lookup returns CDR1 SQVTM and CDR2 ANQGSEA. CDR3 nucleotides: TGCAGCGTCCAGGGGGTTGTAACTGAAAAACTGTTTTTT. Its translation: CSVQGVVTEKLFF.

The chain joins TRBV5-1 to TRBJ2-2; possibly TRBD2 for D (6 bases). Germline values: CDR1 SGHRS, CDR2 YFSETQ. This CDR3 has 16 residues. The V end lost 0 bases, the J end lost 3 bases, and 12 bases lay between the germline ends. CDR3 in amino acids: CASSLGGTGDTGELFF. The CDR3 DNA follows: TGCGCCAGCAGCTTGGGCGGGACCGGGGACACCGGGGAGCTGTTTTTT.

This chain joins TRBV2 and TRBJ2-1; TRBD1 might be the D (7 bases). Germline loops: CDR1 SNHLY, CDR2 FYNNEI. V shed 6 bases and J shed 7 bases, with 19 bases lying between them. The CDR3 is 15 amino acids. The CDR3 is CASRATGSGGNEQFF. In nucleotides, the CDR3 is TGTGCCAGCAGGGCGACAGGGTCAGGGGGGAATGAGCAGTTCTTC.

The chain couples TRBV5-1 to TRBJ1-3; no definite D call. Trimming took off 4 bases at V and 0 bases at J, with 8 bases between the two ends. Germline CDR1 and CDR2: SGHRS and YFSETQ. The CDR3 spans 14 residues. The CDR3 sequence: CASSPASSGNTIYF. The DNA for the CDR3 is TGCGCCAGCAGCCCAGCGAGCTCTGGAAACACCATATATTTT.

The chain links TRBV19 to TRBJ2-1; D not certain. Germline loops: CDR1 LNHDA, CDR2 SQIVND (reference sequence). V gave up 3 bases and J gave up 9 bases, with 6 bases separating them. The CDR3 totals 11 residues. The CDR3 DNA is TGTGCCAGTAGTATTGAGATTGAGCAGTTCTTC. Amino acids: CASSIEIEQFF.

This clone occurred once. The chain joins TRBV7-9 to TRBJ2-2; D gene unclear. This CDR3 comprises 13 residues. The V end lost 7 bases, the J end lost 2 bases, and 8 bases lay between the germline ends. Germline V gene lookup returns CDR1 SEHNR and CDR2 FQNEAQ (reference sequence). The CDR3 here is CASTDSNTGELFF. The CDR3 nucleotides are TGTGCCAGCACTGATAGTAACACCGGGGAGCTGTTTTTT.

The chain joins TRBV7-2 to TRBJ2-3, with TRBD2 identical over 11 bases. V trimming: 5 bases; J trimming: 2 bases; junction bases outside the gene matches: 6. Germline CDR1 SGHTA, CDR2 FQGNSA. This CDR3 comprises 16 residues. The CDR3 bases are TGTGCCAGCAGCCCGGGGACTAGCGGAAACACAGATACGCAGTATTTT. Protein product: CASSPGTSGNTDTQYF.

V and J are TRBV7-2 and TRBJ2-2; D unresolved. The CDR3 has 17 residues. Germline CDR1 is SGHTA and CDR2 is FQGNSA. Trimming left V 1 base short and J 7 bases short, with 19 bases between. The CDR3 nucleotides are TGTGCCAGCAGCTTAGTACCGGAAGACCCTTTCGGCGGGGAGCTGTTTTTT. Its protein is CASSLVPEDPFGGELFF. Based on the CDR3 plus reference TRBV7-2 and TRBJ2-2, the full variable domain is GAGVSQSPSNKVTEKGKDVELRCDPISGHTALYWYRQSLGQGLEFLIYFQGNSAPDKSGLPSDRFSAERTGGSVSTLTIQRTQQEDSAVYLCASSLVPEDPFGGELFFGEGSRLTVL.

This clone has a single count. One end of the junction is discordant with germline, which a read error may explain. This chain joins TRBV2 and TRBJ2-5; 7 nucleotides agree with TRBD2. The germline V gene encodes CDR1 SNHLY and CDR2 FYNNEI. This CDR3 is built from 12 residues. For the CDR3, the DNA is TGTGCCAGCAGCCCGGAGGGAGGGACGTTGGACTTC. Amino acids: CASSPEGGTLDF.

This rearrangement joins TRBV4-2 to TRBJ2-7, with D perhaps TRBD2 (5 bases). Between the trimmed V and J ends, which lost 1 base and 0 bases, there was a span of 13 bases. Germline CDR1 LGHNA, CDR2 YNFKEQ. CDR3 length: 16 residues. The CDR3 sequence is CASSQVIASSSYEQYF. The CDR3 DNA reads TGTGCCAGCAGCCAAGTCATAGCGAGTAGCTCCTACGAGCAGTACTTC.

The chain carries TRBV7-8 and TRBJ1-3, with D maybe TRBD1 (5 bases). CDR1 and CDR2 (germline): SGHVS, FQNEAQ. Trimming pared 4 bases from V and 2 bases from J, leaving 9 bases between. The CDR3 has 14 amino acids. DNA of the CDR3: TGTGCCAGCAGCTCCCGGGGGGCTGGAAACACCATATATTTT. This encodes CASSSRGAGNTIYF.

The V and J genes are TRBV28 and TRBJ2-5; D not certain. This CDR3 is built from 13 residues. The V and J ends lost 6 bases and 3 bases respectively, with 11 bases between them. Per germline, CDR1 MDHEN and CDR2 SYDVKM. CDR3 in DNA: TGTGCCAGCAGCCGCACACTAAAAGAGACCCAGTACTTC. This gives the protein CASSRTLKETQYF. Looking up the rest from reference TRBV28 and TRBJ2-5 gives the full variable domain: DVKVTQSSRYLVKRTGEKVFLECVQDMDHENMFWYRQDPGLGLRLIYFSYDVKMKEKGDIPEGYSVSREKKERFSLILESASTNQTSMYLCASSRTLKETQYFGPGTRLLVL.

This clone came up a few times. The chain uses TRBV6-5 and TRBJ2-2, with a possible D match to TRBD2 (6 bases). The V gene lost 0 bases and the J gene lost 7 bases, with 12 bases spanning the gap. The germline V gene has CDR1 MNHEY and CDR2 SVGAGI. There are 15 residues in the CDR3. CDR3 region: CASSYSFLANGELFF. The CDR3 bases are TGTGCCAGCAGTTACTCTTTCCTAGCGAACGGGGAGCTGTTTTTT.